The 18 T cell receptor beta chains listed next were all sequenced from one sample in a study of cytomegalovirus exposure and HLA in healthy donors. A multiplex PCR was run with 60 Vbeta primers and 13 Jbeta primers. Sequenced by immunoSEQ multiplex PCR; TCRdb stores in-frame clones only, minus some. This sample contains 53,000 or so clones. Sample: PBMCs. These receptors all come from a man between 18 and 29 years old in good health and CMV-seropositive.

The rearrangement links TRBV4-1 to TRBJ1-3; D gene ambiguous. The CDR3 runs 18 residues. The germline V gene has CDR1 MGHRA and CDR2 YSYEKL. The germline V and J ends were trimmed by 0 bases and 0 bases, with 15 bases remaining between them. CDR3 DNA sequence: TGCGCCAGCAGCCAAGATATCGAGGGTACGGGCTCTGGAAACACCATATATTTT. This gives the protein CASSQDIEGTGSGNTIYF.

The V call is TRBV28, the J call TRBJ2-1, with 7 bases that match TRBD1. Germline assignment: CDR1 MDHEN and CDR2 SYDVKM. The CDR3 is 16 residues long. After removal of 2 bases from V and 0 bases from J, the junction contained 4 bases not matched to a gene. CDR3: CASSLRGLSSYNEQFF. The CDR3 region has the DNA TGTGCCAGCAGTTTAAGGGGGCTCAGCTCCTACAATGAGCAGTTCTTC.

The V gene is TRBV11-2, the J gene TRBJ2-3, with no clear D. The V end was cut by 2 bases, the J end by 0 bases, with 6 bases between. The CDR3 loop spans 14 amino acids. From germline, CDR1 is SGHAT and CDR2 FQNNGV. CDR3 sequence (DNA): TGTGCCAGCAGCTTAACACATAGCACAGATACGCAGTATTTT. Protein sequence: CASSLTHSTDTQYF. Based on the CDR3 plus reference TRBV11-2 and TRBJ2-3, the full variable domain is EAGVAQSPRYKIIEKRQSVAFWCNPISGHATLYWYQQILGQGPKLLIQFQNNGVVDDSQLPKDRFSAERLKGVDSTLKIQPAKLEDSAVYLCASSLTHSTDTQYFGPGTRLTVL.

The CDR3 DNA follows: TGTGCCAGCAGCTTAGGCAGGGGGCGCTTTACTGAAGCTTTCTTT. It codes for CASSLGRGRFTEAFF. This rearrangement joins TRBV11-2 to TRBJ1-1; TRBD1 matches 8 bases. This CDR3 has 15 residues. The ends lost 1 base at V and 5 bases at J; junction bases unmatched: 6. Germline values: CDR1 SGHAT, CDR2 FQNNGV. Complete variable domain (other parts from reference TRBV11-2 and TRBJ1-1): EAGVAQSPRYKIIEKRQSVAFWCNPISGHATLYWYQQILGQGPKLLIQFQNNGVVDDSQLPKDRFSAERLKGVDSTLKIQPAKLEDSAVYLCASSLGRGRFTEAFFGQGTRLTVV.

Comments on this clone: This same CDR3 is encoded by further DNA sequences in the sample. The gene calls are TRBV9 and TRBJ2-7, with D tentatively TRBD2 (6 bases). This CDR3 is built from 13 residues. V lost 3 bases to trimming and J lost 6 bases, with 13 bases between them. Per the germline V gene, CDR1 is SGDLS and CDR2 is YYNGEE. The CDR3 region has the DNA TGTGCCAGCAGCGGGGGGAGGAAGTTCGAGCAGTACTTC. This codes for CASSGGRKFEQYF.

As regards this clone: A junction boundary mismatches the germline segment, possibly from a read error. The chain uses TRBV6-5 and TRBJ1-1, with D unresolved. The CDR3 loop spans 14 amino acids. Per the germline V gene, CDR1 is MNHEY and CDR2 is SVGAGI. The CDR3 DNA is TGTGCCAGCAGTGACTCTCTAGCCAACACTGAAGCTTTCTTT. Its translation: CASSDSLANTEAFF.

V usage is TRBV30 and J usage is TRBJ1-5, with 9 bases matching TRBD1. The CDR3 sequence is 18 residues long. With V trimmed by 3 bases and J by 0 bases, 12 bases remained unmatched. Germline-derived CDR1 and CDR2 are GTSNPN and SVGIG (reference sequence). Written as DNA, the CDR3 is TGTGCCTGGAGCTCACAGGGGGCTTGGGCGGATAGCAATCAGCCCCAGCATTTT. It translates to CAWSSQGAWADSNQPQHF.

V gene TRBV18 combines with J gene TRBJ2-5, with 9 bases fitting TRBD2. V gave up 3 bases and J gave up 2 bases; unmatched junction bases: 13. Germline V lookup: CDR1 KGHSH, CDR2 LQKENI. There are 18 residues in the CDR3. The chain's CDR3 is CASSPAAGGLPQQETQYF. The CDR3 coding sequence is TGTGCCAGCTCACCCGCGGCGGGAGGGCTCCCCCAACAAGAGACCCAGTACTTC.

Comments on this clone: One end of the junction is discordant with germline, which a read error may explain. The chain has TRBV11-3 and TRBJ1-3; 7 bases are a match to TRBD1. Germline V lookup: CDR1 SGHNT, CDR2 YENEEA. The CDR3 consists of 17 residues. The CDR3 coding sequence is TGTGTCAGCAGCTCTAGATGGGACAGCCTCTCTGGAAACACCATATATTTT. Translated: CVSSSRWDSLSGNTIYF.

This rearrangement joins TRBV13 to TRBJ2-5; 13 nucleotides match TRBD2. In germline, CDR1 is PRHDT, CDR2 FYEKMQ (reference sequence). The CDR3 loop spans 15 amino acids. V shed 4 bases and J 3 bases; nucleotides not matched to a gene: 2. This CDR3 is CASSSTSGRKETQYF. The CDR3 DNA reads TGTGCCAGCAGCTCGACTAGCGGGAGGAAAGAGACCCAGTACTTC.

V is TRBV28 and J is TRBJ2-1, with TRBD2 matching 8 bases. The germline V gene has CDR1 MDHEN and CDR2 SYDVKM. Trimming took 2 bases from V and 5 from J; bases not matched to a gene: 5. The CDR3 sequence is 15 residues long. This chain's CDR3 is CASSLLIGRDNEQFF. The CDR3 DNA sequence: TGTGCCAGCAGTTTACTTATCGGGAGGGACAATGAGCAGTTCTTC.

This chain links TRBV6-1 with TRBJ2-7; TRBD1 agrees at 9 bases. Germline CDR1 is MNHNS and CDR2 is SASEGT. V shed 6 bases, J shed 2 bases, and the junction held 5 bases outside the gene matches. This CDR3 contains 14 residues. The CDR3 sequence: CASSRDRATYEQYF. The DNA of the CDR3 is TGTGCCAGCAGCCGGGACAGGGCGACCTACGAGCAGTACTTC.

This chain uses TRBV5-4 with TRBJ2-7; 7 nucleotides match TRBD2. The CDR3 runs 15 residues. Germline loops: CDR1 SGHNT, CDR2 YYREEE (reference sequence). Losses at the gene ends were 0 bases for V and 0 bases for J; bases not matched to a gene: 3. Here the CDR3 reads CASSLEAGTSYEQYF. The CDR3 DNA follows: TGTGCCAGCAGCTTGGAAGCGGGGACCTCCTACGAGCAGTACTTC.

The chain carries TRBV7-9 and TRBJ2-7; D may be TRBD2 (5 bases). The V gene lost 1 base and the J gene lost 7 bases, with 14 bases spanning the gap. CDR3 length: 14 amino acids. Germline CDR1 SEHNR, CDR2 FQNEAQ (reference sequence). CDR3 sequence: CASSLDVGPGEQYF. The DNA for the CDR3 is TGTGCCAGCAGCTTAGATGTCGGCCCGGGAGAGCAGTACTTC.

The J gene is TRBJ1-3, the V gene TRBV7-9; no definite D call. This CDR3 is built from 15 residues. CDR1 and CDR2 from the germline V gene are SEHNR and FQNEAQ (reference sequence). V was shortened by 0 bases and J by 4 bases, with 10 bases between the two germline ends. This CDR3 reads CASSLAGVAGNTIYF. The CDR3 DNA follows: TGTGCCAGCAGCTTAGCCGGGGTAGCCGGAAACACCATATATTTT.

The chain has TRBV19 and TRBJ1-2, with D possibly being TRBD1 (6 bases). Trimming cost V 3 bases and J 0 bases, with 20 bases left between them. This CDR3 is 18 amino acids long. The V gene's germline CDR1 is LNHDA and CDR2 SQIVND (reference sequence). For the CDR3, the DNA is TGTGCCAGTAGTATTGGGGGGGGCAGAACTATCGCTAACTATGGCTACACCTTC. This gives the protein CASSIGGGRTIANYGYTF.

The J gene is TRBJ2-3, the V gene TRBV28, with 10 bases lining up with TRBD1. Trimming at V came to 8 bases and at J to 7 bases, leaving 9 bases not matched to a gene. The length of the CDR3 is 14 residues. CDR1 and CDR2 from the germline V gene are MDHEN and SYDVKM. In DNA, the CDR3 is TGTGCCAGCGGATCCGGGACAGGGGTACATACGCAGTATTTT. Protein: CASGSGTGVHTQYF.

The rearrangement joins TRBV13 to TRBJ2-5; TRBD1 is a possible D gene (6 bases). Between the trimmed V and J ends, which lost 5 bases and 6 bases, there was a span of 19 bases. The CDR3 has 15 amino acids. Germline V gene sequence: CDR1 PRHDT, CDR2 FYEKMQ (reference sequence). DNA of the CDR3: TGTGCCAGCAGCCCTGGGGACACGGCGATACAGACCCAGTACTTC. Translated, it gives CASSPGDTAIQTQYF.